The clone carrying this T cell receptor (beta chain) was seen a single time. These data originate in a study of blood T cell repertoires in COVID-19. At the level of the study: Sources were T cells, B-cell-depleted T cells, or PBMCs; the material itself was cDNA or gDNA.

Methods used by the authors: It was from reference gene primer amplification that nucleated cell counts were estimated. Profiling relied on immunoSEQ multiplex PCR, and the TCRdb table lists in-frame clones only, not all of them. The V and J calls and clone size come from that table; D and trimming were worked out from the DNA. The table shows just over 300,000 clones, with around 91% occurring only once. V dropped 2 bases and J dropped 1; count of bases not matched to a gene: 1. The CDR3 runs to 15 residues. Germline CDR1 SGHRS, CDR2 YFSETQ. The receptor was isolated from a woman between 40 and 55 years old who had recovered from COVID-19. Sequenced material: PBMCs or T cells enriched from blood (not recorded which). The V and J genes are TRBV5-1 and TRBJ2-5, with TRBD2 matching over 11 bases. As DNA, the CDR3 is TGCGCCAGCAGCTTAGGGACTAGCGGCCAAGAGACCCAGTACTTC. Its translation is CASSLGTSGQETQYF.